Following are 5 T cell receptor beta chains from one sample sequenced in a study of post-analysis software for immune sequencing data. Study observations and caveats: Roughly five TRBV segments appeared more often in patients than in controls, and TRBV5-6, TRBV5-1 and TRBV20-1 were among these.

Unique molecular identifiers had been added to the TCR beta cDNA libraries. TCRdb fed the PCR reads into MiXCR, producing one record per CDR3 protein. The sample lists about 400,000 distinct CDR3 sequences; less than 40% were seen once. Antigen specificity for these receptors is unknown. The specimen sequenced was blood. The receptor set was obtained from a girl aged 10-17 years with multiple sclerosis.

The CDR3 is CASRRQGPSNTEAFF. The CDR3 DNA is TGTGCCAGCAGAAGACAGGGGCCCTCGAACACTGAAGCTTTCTTT. The chain links TRBV6-1 to TRBJ1-1, with 8 nucleotides matching TRBD1. CDR1 MNHNS and CDR2 SASEGT come from the germline V gene. This CDR3 contains 15 residues. V shed 6 bases, J shed 1 base, and the junction held 7 bases outside the gene matches.

The CDR3 bases are TGTGCCAGCAGCGGGGGTCTCACCAGCACAGATACGCAGTATTTT. Translated, it gives CASSGGLTSTDTQYF. The rearrangement links TRBV12-3 or TRBV12-4 to TRBJ2-3, with D possibly being TRBD2 (6 bases). The CDR3 sequence is 15 residues long. V was pared by 6 bases and J by 0 bases, with 13 bases between.

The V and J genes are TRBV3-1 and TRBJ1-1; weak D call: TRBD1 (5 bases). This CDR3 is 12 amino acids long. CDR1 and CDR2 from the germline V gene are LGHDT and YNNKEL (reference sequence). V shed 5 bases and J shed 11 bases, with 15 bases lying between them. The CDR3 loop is CASSSAQGRAFF. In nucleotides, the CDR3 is TGTGCCAGCAGCTCGGCCCAGGGTCGTGCTTTCTTT.

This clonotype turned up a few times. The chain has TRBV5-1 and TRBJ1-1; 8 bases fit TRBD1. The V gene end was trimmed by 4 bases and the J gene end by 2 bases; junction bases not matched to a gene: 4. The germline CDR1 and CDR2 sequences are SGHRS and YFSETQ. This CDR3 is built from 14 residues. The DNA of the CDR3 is TGCGCCAGCAGCATTGGACAGGGTAACACTGAAGCTTTCTTT. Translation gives CASSIGQGNTEAFF.

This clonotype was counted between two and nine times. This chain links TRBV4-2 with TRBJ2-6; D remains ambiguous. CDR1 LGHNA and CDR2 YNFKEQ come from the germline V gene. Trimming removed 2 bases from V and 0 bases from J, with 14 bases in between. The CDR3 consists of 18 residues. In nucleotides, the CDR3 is TGTGCCAGCAGCCAAAAACCGGGCCCCACCTCTGGGGCCAACGTCCTGACTTTC. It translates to CASSQKPGPTSGANVLTF.